The entry below gives a single TCR beta chain sequence along with its context. The antigen remains unidentified. A much larger clone differs by one base, so this may be a read error. A universal primer site arose from template switching, and cDNA bore unique molecular identifiers. TCRdb re-derived calls from the 5' RACE reads in MiXCR, one entry per CDR3 protein. Among fewer than 650,000 distinct CDR3 sequences listed, 7% to 7.5% were seen once. The CDR3 totals 16 residues. The V segment lost 7 bases and the J segment 2 bases; nucleotides outside the gene matches: 5. This sample is part of a study of identical twins. Notes on the study in general: Twin pairs had excess sharing that was weaker in beta out-of-frame sequences. In cord blood, abundant beta clonotypes had fewer insertions; memory showed no trend.

This sample was also put to use in a study of yellow fever vaccine responses in identical twins. According to that study: As reported, the vaccine T cell response of twins seemed partly convergent and partly personalized.

The chain carries TRBV12-3 or TRBV12-4 and TRBJ2-5; 15 bases are a match to TRBD2. The receptor's source is a woman between 18 and 30 years old in good health. Sequenced input: PBMCs. In DNA, the CDR3 is TGTGCCAGCAATCCGGGACTAGCGGGAGGTCAAGAGACCCAGTACTTC. It codes for CASNPGLAGGQETQYF.